These T cell receptor beta chains were read from a single sample in a study of blood T cell repertoires in COVID-19. The assay was immunoSEQ multiplex PCR, and TCRdb's table has in-frame clones only and misses some. The sample has some 100,000 clones; about 89% are singletons. Sequencing was performed on peripheral blood. These receptors were collected from a man between 60 and 70 years old with acute or convalescent COVID-19. The CDR3 runs from the conserved cysteine through the conserved F or W. A D gene is named only where the DNA matches it firmly. Size is omitted from some rows. Given values are once, few, many or a class for expanded clones.

v_gene	j_gene	len	abundance	d_gene	CDR3nt	CDR3aa
TRBV5-1	TRBJ2-2	16	NA	TRBD1	TGCGCCAGCAGCTTAGGGGACAGGGCTAACACCGGGGAGCTGTTTTTT	CASSLGDRANTGELFF
TRBV28	TRBJ2-1	17	NA	TRBD2	TGTGCCAGCAGTTATCCCCGTAGCGGGGGATTCTACAATGAGCAGTTCTTC	CASSYPRSGGFYNEQFF
TRBV12-5	TRBJ1-2	17	once	TRBD1	TGTGCTAGTGGTCCGACGACAGGGGGCGCGGATAACTATGGCTACACCTTC	CASGPTTGGADNYGYTF
TRBV6-1	TRBJ1-2	16	NA	NA	TGTGCCAGCAGTGAAACTATACAGGGCGGAAAGGATGGCTACACCTTC	CASSETIQGGKDGYTF
TRBV5-1	TRBJ2-2	15	NA	NA	TGCGCCAGCACCCTCTCGACAGGGGAGGGCGGGGAGCTGTTTTTT	CASTLSTGEGGELFF
TRBV10-1	TRBJ1-1	13	NA	TRBD1	TGCGCCAGCAGTCGGACAGGGGAGGGTGAAGCTTTCTTT	CASSRTGEGEAFF
TRBV29-1	TRBJ1-4	14	NA	TRBD1	TGCAGCGTCCCAGCCCAGGGGGTCGGAGAAAAACTGTTTTTT	CSVPAQGVGEKLFF
TRBV12-3/TRBV12-4	TRBJ1-2	13	NA	NA	TGTGCCAGCCGAGCAGGGGTGGGCTATGGCTACACCTTC	CASRAGVGYGYTF
TRBV5-1	TRBJ2-2	16	NA	TRBD2	TGCGCCAGCAGCTTGCTGACTAGCGGGGGGACCGGGGAGCTGTTTTTT	CASSLLTSGGTGELFF
TRBV2	TRBJ2-2	15	NA	NA	TGTGCCAGCAGTGATGCCACTCTGAACACCGGGGAGCTGTTTTTT	CASSDATLNTGELFF
TRBV18	TRBJ1-1	15	NA	NA	TGTGCCAGCTCACCATACAGAAACATGAACACTGAAGCTTTCTTT	CASSPYRNMNTEAFF
TRBV12-3/TRBV12-4	TRBJ2-1	13	NA	NA	TGTGCCAGCAGTTTTGGAGAGTACAATGAGCAGTTCTTC	CASSFGEYNEQFF
TRBV30	TRBJ1-1	11	NA	NA	TGTGCCTGGAGGGGCGACACTGAAGCTTTCTTT	CAWRGDTEAFF
TRBV4-2	TRBJ1-1	16	NA	TRBD1	TGTGCCAGCAGCCACCGGGACAGGGGCCAGAACACTGAAGCTTTCTTT	CASSHRDRGQNTEAFF
TRBV20-1	TRBJ2-1	11	NA	TRBD1	TGCAGTGCTAGGGACAGGGGGCGTAGTGTCTTC	CSARDRGRSVF
TRBV14	TRBJ2-1	11	NA	NA	TGTGCCAGCAGCCCGGGACTTCTGCAGTTCTTC	CASSPGLLQFF
TRBV12-3/TRBV12-4	TRBJ2-7	13	NA	NA	TGTGCCAGCAGTTTATCGGACTACGTAGTGCAGTACTTC	CASSLSDYVVQYF
TRBV6-2/TRBV6-3	TRBJ2-2	18	NA	TRBD2	TGTGCCAGCAGCCTACAAGGGACTAGCGGGGCGAACACCGGGGAGCTGTTTTTT	CASSLQGTSGANTGELFF
TRBV5-6	TRBJ2-1	16	NA	NA	TGTGCCAGCAGCCAGGCGATTAGGCCTTCCTACAATGAGCAGTTCTTC	CASSQAIRPSYNEQFF
TRBV2	TRBJ2-2	17	NA	NA	TGTGCCAGCAGTGAAGACTACCAGGGGTTAAACACCGGGGAGCTGTTTTTT	CASSEDYQGLNTGELFF
TRBV24-1	TRBJ2-4	15	NA	TRBD2	TGTGCCACCAGTGGGGGGGGTAGCCTCAAAAACATTCAGTACTTC	CATSGGGSLKNIQYF
TRBV7-9	TRBJ1-1	14	NA	NA	TGTGCCAGCAGTGACAGCTGGCGGCACACTGAAGCTTTCTTT	CASSDSWRHTEAFF
TRBV2	TRBJ2-1	13	few	TRBD2	TGTGCCAGCAGTACGGGACTATACAATGAGCAGTTCTTC	CASSTGLYNEQFF
TRBV7-2	TRBJ1-5	15	once	NA	TGTGCCAGCAGCTTAGGCGGGCTCGAGCGACAGCCCCAGCATTTT	CASSLGGLERQPQHF
TRBV18	TRBJ1-1	17	NA	NA	TGTGCCAGCTCACCAAGGGTTATAACGGGAATGAACACTGAAGCTTTCTTT	CASSPRVITGMNTEAFF
TRBV4-1	TRBJ1-4	16	once	TRBD1	TGCGCCAGCAGCCAACCCTCCGGGACAGGGAAGGAAAAACTGTTTTTT	CASSQPSGTGKEKLFF
TRBV2	TRBJ2-5	14	once	NA	TGTGCCAGCAGTGACTGGAGGGGAGGAGAGACCCAGTACTTC	CASSDWRGGETQYF
TRBV6-5	TRBJ2-7	15	NA	TRBD2	TGTGCCAGCAGTTACCCCAGCGGGAGGGTATACGAGCAGTACTTC	CASSYPSGRVYEQYF
TRBV28	TRBJ2-6	16	NA	NA	TGTGCCAGCAGTTTAGGTCCGAGCTCTGGGGCCAACGTCCTGACTTTC	CASSLGPSSGANVLTF
TRBV6-5	TRBJ1-6	15	once	TRBD1	TGTGCCAGCCTTACTGGACAGGGACGAATTCGACCCCTCCACTTT	CASLTGQGRIRPLHF
TRBV18	TRBJ1-2	14	NA	TRBD1	TGTGCCAGCTCAGGGGACAGAACTAACTATGGCTACACCTTC	CASSGDRTNYGYTF
TRBV19	TRBJ1-1	16	NA	TRBD1	TGTGCCAGTAGTATCCGGCAGGGGGCGCGGATCACTGAAGCTTTCTTT	CASSIRQGARITEAFF
TRBV15	TRBJ1-2	15	NA	NA	TGTGCCACCAGCAGAGCAGGGCGAAATAACTATGGCTACACCTTC	CATSRAGRNNYGYTF
TRBV29-1	TRBJ2-4	11	NA	NA	TGCAGCGTTGAAACAGCTAAGATTCAGTACTTC	CSVETAKIQYF
TRBV9	TRBJ2-6	15	once	TRBD1	TGTGCCAGCAGCCTAACAATGACAGGGGCAGGCGTCCTGACTTTC	CASSLTMTGAGVLTF
TRBV19	TRBJ2-2	15	NA	NA	TGTGCCAGTAAAGGGGCTGCCAAGAACACCGGGGAGCTGTTTTTT	CASKGAAKNTGELFF
TRBV7-2	TRBJ1-2	15	NA	NA	TGTGCCAGCAGCTTAGATGGTAAAGCGAACTATGGCTACACCTTC	CASSLDGKANYGYTF
TRBV7-9	TRBJ1-1	17	NA	TRBD1	TGTGCCAGCAGCTTAGCCCAGGGGGCGCAGGTCCGTACTGAAGCTTTCTTT	CASSLAQGAQVRTEAFF
TRBV11-2	TRBJ2-2	13	NA	NA	TGTGCCAGCAGTTCCCTAGAAACCGGGGAGCTGTTTTTT	CASSSLETGELFF
TRBV28	TRBJ2-2	15	NA	TRBD1	TGTGCCAGCAGACCCCGACAGGGGGCTTTCGGGGAGCTGTTTTTT	CASRPRQGAFGELFF
TRBV28	TRBJ1-2	12	NA	NA	TGTGCCAGCAGTTTGTCCGGGGTGGGCTACACCTTC	CASSLSGVGYTF
TRBV7-9	TRBJ2-5	14	NA	TRBD2	TGTGCCAGCAGCCTGGGACTAGCCTTGGAGACCCAGTACTTC	CASSLGLALETQYF
TRBV13	TRBJ1-1	13	NA	NA	TGTGCCAGCAGCACAAAGAAGAACACTGAAGCTTTCTTT	CASSTKKNTEAFF
TRBV1	TRBJ2-5	15	NA	NA	TGCACCAGCAGCCAAGTGAGTAGCGGGATGGAGACCCAGTACTTC	CTSSQVSSGMETQYF
TRBV3-1/TRBV3-2	TRBJ2-7	15	NA	NA	TGTGCCAGCAGCCAAGTGGCAGGGGTGGCCTACGAGCAGTACTTC	CASSQVAGVAYEQYF
TRBV5-5	TRBJ1-3	15	NA	NA	TGTGCCAGCAGCGGAGAAACGGGTCCGGGAAACACCATATATTTT	CASSGETGPGNTIYF
TRBV9	TRBJ2-1	16	NA	TRBD2	TGTGCCAGCAGCGACCGACTAGCGGGAGGACACAATGAGCAGTTCTTC	CASSDRLAGGHNEQFF
TRBV11-2	TRBJ2-1	18	once	TRBD2	TGTGCCAGCAGCCTTCGACTAGCGGGAGTGGGCTCCTACAATGAGCAGTTCTTC	CASSLRLAGVGSYNEQFF
TRBV5-4	TRBJ1-1	15	NA	NA	TGTGCCAGCACCCAAGCCGGGACACCGAACACTGAAGCTTTCTTT	CASTQAGTPNTEAFF
TRBV19	TRBJ2-7	13	NA	TRBD2	TGTGCCAGTCAACTAGCGGATTCCTACGAGCAGTACTTC	CASQLADSYEQYF
TRBV3-1/TRBV3-2	TRBJ2-3	16	NA	TRBD2	TGTGCCAGCAGCCCAACGCCGGGACTACCAACAGATACGCAGTATTTT	CASSPTPGLPTDTQYF
TRBV30	TRBJ2-7	13	NA	NA	TGTGCCTGGACCCCCGGACAGTACTACGAGCAGTACTTC	CAWTPGQYYEQYF